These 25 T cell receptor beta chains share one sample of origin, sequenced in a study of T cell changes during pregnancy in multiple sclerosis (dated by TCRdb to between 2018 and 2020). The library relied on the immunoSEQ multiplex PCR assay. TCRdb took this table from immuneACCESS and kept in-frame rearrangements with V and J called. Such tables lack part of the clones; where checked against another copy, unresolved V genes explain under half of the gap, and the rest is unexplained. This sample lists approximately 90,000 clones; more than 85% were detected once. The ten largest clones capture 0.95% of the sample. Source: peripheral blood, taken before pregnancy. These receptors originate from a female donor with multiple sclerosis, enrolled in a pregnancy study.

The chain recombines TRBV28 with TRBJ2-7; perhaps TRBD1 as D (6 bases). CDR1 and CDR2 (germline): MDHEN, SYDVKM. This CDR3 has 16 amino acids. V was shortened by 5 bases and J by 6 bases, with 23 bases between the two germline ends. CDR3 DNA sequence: TGTGCCAGCAGTCCCGCCACAGGGAGACTCCTTCGCGAGCAGTACTTC. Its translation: CASSPATGRLLREQYF.

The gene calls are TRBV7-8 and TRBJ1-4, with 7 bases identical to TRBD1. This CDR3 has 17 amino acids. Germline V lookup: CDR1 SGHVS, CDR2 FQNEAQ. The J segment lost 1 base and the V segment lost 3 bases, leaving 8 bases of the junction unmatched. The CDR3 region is CASSLNPRQGTNEKLFF. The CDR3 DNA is TGTGCCAGCAGCTTGAACCCCCGACAGGGAACTAATGAAAAACTGTTTTTT.

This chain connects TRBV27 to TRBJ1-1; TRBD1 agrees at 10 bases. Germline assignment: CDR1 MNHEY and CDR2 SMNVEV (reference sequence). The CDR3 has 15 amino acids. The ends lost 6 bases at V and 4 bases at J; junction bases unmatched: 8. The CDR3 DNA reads TGTGCCAGCAGCCCTATGGGGACAGGGGTCACTGAAGCTTTCTTT. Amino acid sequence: CASSPMGTGVTEAFF.

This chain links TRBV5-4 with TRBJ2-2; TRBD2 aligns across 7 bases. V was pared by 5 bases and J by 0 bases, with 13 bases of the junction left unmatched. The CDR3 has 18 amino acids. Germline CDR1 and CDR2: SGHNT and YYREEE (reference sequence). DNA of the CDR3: TGTGCCAGCAGTAGGGACCGCTCACGGGGGGCGAACACCGGGGAGCTGTTTTTT. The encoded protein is CASSRDRSRGANTGELFF.

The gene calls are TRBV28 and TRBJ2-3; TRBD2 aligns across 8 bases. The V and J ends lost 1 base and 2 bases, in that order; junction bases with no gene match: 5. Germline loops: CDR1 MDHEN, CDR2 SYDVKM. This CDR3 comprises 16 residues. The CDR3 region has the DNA TGTGCCAGCAGTTTATCGGCGGGGGGTTTCACAGATACGCAGTATTTT. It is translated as CASSLSAGGFTDTQYF.

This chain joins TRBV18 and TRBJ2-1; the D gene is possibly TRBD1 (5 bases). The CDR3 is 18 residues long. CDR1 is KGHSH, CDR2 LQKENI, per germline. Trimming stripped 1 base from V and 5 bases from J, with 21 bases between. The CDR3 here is CASSPRRRGWGHDNEQFF. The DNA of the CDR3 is TGTGCCAGCTCACCACGGAGAAGGGGATGGGGTCACGACAATGAGCAGTTCTTC. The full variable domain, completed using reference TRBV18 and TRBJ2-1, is NAGVMQNPRHLVRRRGQEARLRCSPMKGHSHVYWYRQLPEEGLKFMVYLQKENIIDESGMPKERFSAEFPKEGPSILRIQQVVRGDSAAYFCASSPRRRGWGHDNEQFFGPGTRLTVL.

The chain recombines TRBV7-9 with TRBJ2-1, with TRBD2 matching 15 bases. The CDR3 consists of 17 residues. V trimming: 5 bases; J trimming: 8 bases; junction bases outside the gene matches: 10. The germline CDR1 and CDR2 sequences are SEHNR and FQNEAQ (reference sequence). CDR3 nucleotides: TGTGCCAGCAGCCTCGGACTAGCGGGAGGGAATAGAGATGAGCAGTTCTTC. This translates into CASSLGLAGGNRDEQFF.

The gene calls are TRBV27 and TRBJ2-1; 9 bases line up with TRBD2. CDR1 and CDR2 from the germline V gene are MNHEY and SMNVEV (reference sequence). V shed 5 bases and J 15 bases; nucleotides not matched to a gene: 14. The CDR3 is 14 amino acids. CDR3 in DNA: TGTGCCAGCAGTCCGTTCTCCCAGCGGGAGGCTGGGTTCTTC. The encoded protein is CASSPFSQREAGFF.

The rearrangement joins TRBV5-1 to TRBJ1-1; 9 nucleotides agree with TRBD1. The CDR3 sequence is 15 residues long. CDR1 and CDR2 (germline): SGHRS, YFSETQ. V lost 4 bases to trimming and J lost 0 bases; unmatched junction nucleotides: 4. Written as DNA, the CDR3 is TGCGCCAGCAGCCCCCGGACAGGGGTGAACACTGAAGCTTTCTTT. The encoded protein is CASSPRTGVNTEAFF.

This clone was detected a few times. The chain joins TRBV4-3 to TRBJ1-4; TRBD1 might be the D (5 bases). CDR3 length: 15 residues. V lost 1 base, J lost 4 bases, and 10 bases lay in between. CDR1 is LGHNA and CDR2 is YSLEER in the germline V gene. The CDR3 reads CASSQVRQGNEKLFF. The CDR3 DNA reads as TGCGCCAGCAGCCAAGTGCGGCAGGGTAATGAAAAACTGTTTTTT.

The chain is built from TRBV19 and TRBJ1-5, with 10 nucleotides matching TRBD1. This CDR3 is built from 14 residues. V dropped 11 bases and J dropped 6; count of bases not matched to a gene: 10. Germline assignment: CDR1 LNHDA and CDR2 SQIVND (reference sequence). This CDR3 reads CAGGTGAGGQPQHF. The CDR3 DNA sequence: TGTGCCGGCGGGACAGGGGCCGGGGGTCAGCCCCAGCATTTT. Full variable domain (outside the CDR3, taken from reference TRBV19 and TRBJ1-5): DGGITQSPKYLFRKEGQNVTLSCEQNLNHDAMYWYRQDPGQGLRLIYYSQIVNDFQKGDIAEGYSVSREKKESFPLTVTSAQKNPTAFYLCAGGTGAGGQPQHFGDGTRLSIL.

CDR3 in amino acids: CASSLLGTSSTGELFF. The CDR3 nucleotides read TGTGCCAGCAGCTTGCTAGGCACCTCGAGCACCGGGGAGCTGTTTTTT. The rearrangement uses TRBV5-8 and TRBJ2-2; no reliable D call. Germline CDR1 and CDR2: SGHTS and YDEGEE. Trimming cost V 1 base and J 4 bases, with 14 bases left between them. This CDR3 comprises 16 residues. Filled out from reference TRBV5-8 and TRBJ2-2, the complete variable domain reads EAGVTQSPTHLIKTRGQQATLRCSPISGHTSVYWYQQALGLGLQFLLWYDEGEERNRGNFPPRFSGRQFPNYSSELNVNALELEDSALYLCASSLLGTSSTGELFFGEGSRLTVL.

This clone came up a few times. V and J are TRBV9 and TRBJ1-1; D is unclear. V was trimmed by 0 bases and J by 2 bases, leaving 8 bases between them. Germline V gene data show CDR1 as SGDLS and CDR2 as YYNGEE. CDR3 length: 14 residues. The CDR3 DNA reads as TGTGCCAGCAGCGTAGAGAGTAGTAACACTGAAGCTTTCTTT. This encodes CASSVESSNTEAFF.

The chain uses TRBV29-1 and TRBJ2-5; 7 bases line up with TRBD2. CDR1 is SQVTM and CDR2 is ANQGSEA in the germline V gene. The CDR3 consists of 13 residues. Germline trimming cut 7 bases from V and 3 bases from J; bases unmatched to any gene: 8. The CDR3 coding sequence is TGCAGCGGCGGTGGGGGGGAGGAAGAGACCCAGTACTTC. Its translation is CSGGGGEEETQYF.

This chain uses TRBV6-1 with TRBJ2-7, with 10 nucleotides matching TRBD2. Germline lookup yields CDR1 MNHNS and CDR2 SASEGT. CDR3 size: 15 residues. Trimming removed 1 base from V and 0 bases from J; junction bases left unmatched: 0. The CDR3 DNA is TGTGCCAGCAGTGAAGGGACTAGCGGCTCCTACGAGCAGTACTTC. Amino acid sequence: CASSEGTSGSYEQYF.

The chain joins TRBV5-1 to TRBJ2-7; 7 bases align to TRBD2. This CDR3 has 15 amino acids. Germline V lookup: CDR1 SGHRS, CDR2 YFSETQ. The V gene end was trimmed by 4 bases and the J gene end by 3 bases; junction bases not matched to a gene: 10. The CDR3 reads CASSGSPGGGYEQYF. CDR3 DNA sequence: TGCGCCAGCAGCGGGTCCCCGGGAGGTGGCTACGAGCAGTACTTC. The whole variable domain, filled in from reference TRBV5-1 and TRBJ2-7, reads KAGVTQTPRYLIKTRGQQVTLSCSPISGHRSVSWYQQTPGQGLQFLFEYFSETQRNKGNFPGRFSGRQFSNSRSEMNVSTLELGDSALYLCASSGSPGGGYEQYFGPGTRLTVT.

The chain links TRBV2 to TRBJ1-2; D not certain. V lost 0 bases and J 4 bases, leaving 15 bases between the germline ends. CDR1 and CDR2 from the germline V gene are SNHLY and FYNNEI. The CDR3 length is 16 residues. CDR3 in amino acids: CASSEARPVGVYGYTF. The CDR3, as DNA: TGTGCCAGCAGTGAAGCCAGGCCGGTCGGTGTCTATGGCTACACCTTC.

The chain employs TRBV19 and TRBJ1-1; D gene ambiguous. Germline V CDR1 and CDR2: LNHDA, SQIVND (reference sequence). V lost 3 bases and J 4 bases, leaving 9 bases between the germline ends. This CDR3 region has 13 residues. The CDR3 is CASSISRGTEAFF. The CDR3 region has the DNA TGTGCCAGTAGTATCTCCCGGGGCACTGAAGCTTTCTTT.

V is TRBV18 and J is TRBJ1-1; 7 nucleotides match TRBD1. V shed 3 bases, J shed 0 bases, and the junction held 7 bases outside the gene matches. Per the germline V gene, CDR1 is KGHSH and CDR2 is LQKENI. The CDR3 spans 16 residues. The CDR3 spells CASSPRQGGMNTEAFF. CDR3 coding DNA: TGTGCCAGCTCACCCCGACAGGGAGGTATGAACACTGAAGCTTTCTTT.

Written as DNA, the CDR3 is TGTGCCAGCAGAGGCGGGCTTCACTATGGCTACACCTTC. Residues: CASRGGLHYGYTF. The V and J genes are TRBV6-1 and TRBJ1-2, with D unresolved. Germline V gives CDR1 MNHNS, CDR2 SASEGT. This CDR3 spans 13 amino acids. Between the trimmed V and J ends, which lost 6 bases and 3 bases, there was a span of 11 bases.

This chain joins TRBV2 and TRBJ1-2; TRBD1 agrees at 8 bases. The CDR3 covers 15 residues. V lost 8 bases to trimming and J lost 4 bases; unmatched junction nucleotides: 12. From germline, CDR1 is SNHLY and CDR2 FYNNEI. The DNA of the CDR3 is TGTGCCAGCGATCGACTGACAGGGGCAAGCTATGGCTACACCTTC. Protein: CASDRLTGASYGYTF.

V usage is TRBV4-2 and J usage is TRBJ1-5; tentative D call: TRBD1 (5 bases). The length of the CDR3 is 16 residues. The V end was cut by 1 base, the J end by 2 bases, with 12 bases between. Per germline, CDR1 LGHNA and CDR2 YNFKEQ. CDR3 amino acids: CASSQARAGGNQPQHF. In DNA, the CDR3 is TGTGCCAGCAGCCAAGCCAGGGCTGGGGGCAATCAGCCCCAGCATTTT.

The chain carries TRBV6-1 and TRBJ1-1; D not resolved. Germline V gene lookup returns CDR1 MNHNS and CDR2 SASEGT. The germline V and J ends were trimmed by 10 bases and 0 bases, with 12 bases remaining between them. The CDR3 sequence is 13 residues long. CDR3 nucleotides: TGTGCCACCCAAACGGGGTTGAACACTGAAGCTTTCTTT. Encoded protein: CATQTGLNTEAFF.

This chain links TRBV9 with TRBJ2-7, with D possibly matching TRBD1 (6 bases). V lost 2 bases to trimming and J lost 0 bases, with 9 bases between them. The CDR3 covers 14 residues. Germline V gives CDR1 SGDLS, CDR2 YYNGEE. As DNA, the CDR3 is TGTGCCAGCAGCGTTACAGGGAGCTCCTACGAGCAGTACTTC. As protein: CASSVTGSSYEQYF.

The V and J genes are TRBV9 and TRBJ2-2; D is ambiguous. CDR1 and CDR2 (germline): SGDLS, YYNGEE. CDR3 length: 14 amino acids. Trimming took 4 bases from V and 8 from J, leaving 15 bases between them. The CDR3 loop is CASSLQTRPGELFF. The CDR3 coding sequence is TGTGCCAGCAGCCTACAGACCCGACCAGGGGAGCTGTTTTTT.